The 15 T cell receptor beta chains listed next were all sequenced from one sample in a study of blood T cell repertoires in COVID-19. Sequenced by immunoSEQ multiplex PCR; TCRdb stores in-frame clones only, minus some. The sample contains a few hundred thousand clones, 70% to 90% of which appear only once. Sequencing input: PBMCs or T cells enriched from blood (not recorded which). The receptors derive from a woman younger than 35 who had recovered from COVID-19.

This chain joins TRBV19 and TRBJ2-5; no reliable D call. Germline CDR1 LNHDA, CDR2 SQIVND (reference sequence). The ends were cut back, 3 bases at V and 4 bases at J, with 15 bases in the middle. This CDR3 is built from 15 residues. The CDR3 region is CASSITTSLGETQYF. For the CDR3, the DNA is TGTGCCAGTAGTATTACGACTTCACTTGGAGAGACCCAGTACTTC.

V usage is TRBV6-2 or TRBV6-3 and J usage is TRBJ1-2; D remains ambiguous. V lost 2 bases to trimming and J lost 5 bases, with 9 bases between them. The CDR3 has 13 amino acids. The germline gives CDR1 MNHEY, CDR2 SVGEGT. The chain's CDR3 is CASSYPQRYGYTF. The CDR3 DNA reads TGTGCCAGCAGTTACCCACAGCGGTATGGCTACACCTTC.

The rearrangement uses TRBV7-2 and TRBJ2-1, with 7 bases that match TRBD2. The CDR3 has 16 residues. From germline, CDR1 is SGHTA and CDR2 FQGNSA. V was clipped by 5 bases and J by 0 bases; unmatched bases: 7. In DNA, the CDR3 is TGTGCCAGCAGCCCCAGGCTAGCGGACTCCTACAATGAGCAGTTCTTC. Its protein product is CASSPRLADSYNEQFF.

This rearrangement joins TRBV12-5 to TRBJ2-1, with D maybe TRBD1 (8 bases). Between the trimmed V and J ends, which lost 5 bases and 5 bases, there was a span of 16 bases. The CDR3 has 15 amino acids. Germline V gene data show CDR1 as LGHNT and CDR2 as FRNRAP. Here the CDR3 reads CASGETGAGDNEQFF. CDR3 DNA: TGTGCTAGTGGTGAGACAGGGGCGGGAGACAATGAGCAGTTCTTC. Drawing the rest from reference TRBV12-5 and TRBJ2-1, the complete variable domain is DARVTQTPRHKVTEMGQEVTMRCQPILGHNTVFWYRQTMMQGLELLAYFRNRAPLDDSGMPKDRFSAEMPDATLATLKIQPSEPRDSAVYFCASGETGAGDNEQFFGPGTRLTVL.

This chain links TRBV9 with TRBJ2-5; D is undetermined. There are 12 residues in the CDR3. Germline values: CDR1 SGDLS, CDR2 YYNGEE. The V gene lost 4 bases and the J gene lost 0 bases, with 4 bases spanning the gap. The CDR3 spells CASSQYQETQYF. CDR3 nucleotide sequence: TGTGCCAGCAGCCAGTACCAAGAGACCCAGTACTTC.

V usage is TRBV19 and J usage is TRBJ1-1, with TRBD1 matching over 7 bases. V lost 5 bases, J lost 2 bases, and 5 bases stayed unmatched. This CDR3 comprises 14 residues. Germline loops: CDR1 LNHDA, CDR2 SQIVND (reference sequence). CDR3 sequence: CASSRTGANTEAFF. The DNA for the CDR3 is TGTGCCAGTAGTCGAACAGGGGCCAACACTGAAGCTTTCTTT. Complete variable domain (other parts from reference TRBV19 and TRBJ1-1): DGGITQSPKYLFRKEGQNVTLSCEQNLNHDAMYWYRQDPGQGLRLIYYSQIVNDFQKGDIAEGYSVSREKKESFPLTVTSAQKNPTAFYLCASSRTGANTEAFFGQGTRLTVV.

The V and J genes are TRBV19 and TRBJ1-4, with 9 nucleotides matching TRBD1. The ends lost 5 bases at V and 4 bases at J; junction bases unmatched: 2. The CDR3 loop spans 14 amino acids. Germline V gene lookup returns CDR1 LNHDA and CDR2 SQIVND (reference sequence). DNA of the CDR3: TGTGCCAGTAGTCGGACAGGGGTTAATGAAAAACTGTTTTTT. Translating it yields CASSRTGVNEKLFF.

The CDR3 protein is CASSLWQGVQETQYF. The CDR3 nucleotides are TGTGCCAGCAGCTTATGGCAGGGGGTCCAAGAGACCCAGTACTTC. V is TRBV7-6 and J is TRBJ2-5, with TRBD1 identical over 7 bases. This CDR3 comprises 15 residues. The germline V gene has CDR1 SGHVS and CDR2 FNYEAQ. V trimming: 2 bases; J trimming: 1 base; junction bases outside the gene matches: 4.

The rearrangement links TRBV11-3 to TRBJ2-1; 7 bases agree with TRBD1. The CDR3 is made up of 14 amino acids. CDR1 and CDR2 (germline): SGHNT, YENEEA. V gave up 0 bases and J gave up 6 bases; unmatched junction bases: 2. DNA of the CDR3: TGTGCCAGCAGCTTAGAGGCAGGGGGCAATGAGCAGTTCTTC. This translates into CASSLEAGGNEQFF.

This chain connects TRBV18 to TRBJ1-5, with TRBD1 as a possible D gene (6 bases). The CDR3 is 15 amino acids. Germline assignment: CDR1 KGHSH and CDR2 LQKENI. V lost 2 bases and J lost 0, with 8 bases in between. The CDR3 coding sequence is TGTGCCAGCTCACCAGGACAGATTAGCAATCAGCCCCAGCATTTT. Translating it yields CASSPGQISNQPQHF.

This chain uses TRBV15 with TRBJ2-3; 8 nucleotides match TRBD1. V was clipped by 1 base and J by 5 bases; unmatched bases: 8. This CDR3 has 16 amino acids. Germline CDR1 LNHNV, CDR2 YYDKDF (reference sequence). Written as DNA, the CDR3 is TGTGCCACCAGCAGAGCCGGACAGGGAGGAATAGATACGCAGTATTTT. It encodes CATSRAGQGGIDTQYF.

This sequence joins TRBV6-9 and TRBJ2-7; TRBD1 matches 7 bases. This CDR3 is built from 14 residues. Germline CDR1 MNHGY, CDR2 SVAAGI. V was clipped by 9 bases and J by 4 bases; unmatched bases: 12. CDR3 in amino acids: CASRRQGQKYEQYF. The CDR3 region has the DNA TGTGCCAGTCGGCGACAGGGACAGAAATACGAGCAGTACTTC.

This sequence joins TRBV6-5 and TRBJ1-2; perhaps TRBD1 as D (5 bases). CDR1 is MNHEY and CDR2 is SVGAGI in the germline V gene. Trimming removed 6 bases at V and 4 bases at J, with 9 bases between. The CDR3 length is 12 residues. CDR3 protein: CASRGGVYGYTF. The CDR3 DNA sequence: TGTGCCAGCAGAGGAGGGGTCTATGGCTACACCTTC.

The J gene is TRBJ1-1, the V gene TRBV7-6; 11 bases agree with TRBD1. The germline CDR1 and CDR2 sequences are SGHVS and FNYEAQ. V was clipped by 6 bases and J by 4 bases; unmatched bases: 4. The CDR3 totals 14 residues. This CDR3 is CASSRTGGFTEAFF. Here the CDR3 DNA reads TGTGCCAGCAGTCGGACAGGGGGCTTCACTGAAGCTTTCTTT.

This sequence joins TRBV10-3 and TRBJ1-2, with TRBD1 matching 9 bases. Germline V gives CDR1 ENHRY, CDR2 SYGVKD. The J segment lost 6 bases and the V segment lost 6 bases, leaving 11 bases of the junction unmatched. The CDR3 spans 15 residues. For the CDR3, the DNA is TGTGCCATCAGCATATCCGGGACAGGGAGCGATGGCTACACCTTC. This codes for CAISISGTGSDGYTF.